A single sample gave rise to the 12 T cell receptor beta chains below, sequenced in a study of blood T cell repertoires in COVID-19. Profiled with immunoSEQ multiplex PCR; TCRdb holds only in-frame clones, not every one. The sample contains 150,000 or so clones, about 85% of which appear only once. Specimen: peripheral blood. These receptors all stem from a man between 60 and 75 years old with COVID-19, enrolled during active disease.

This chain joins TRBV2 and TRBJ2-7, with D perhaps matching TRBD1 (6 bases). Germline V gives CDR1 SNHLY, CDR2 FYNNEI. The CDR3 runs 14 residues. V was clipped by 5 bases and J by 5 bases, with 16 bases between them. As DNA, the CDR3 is TGTGCCAGCAGTTTGATTATGACAGGAGACGAGCAGTACTTC. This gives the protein CASSLIMTGDEQYF.

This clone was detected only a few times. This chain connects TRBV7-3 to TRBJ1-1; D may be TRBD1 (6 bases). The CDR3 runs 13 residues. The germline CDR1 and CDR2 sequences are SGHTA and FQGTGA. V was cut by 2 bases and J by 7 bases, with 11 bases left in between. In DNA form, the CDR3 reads TGTGCCAGCAGCTTAGGGGCAGGGGATGAAGCTTTCTTT. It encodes CASSLGAGDEAFF.

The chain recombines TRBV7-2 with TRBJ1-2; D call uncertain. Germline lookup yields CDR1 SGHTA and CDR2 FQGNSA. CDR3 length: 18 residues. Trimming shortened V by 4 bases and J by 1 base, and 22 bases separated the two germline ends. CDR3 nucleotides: TGTGCCAGCAGCTCATTACCGGGCCCTTCCCGGGGTAACTATGGCTACACCTTC. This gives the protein CASSSLPGPSRGNYGYTF.

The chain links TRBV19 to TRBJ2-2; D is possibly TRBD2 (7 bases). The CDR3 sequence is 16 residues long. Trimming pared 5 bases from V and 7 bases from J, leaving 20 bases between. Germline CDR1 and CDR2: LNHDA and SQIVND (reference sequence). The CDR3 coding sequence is TGTGCCAGTAGTCCACCTCCTCCGCGGGGGCACGGGGAGCTGTTTTTT. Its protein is CASSPPPPRGHGELFF.

The CDR3 bases are TGTGCCAGCAGCTTAGCCGGGACAGGGAGTAACTATGGCTACACCTTC. It translates to CASSLAGTGSNYGYTF. This chain joins TRBV7-2 and TRBJ1-2, with 9 nucleotides matching TRBD1. Trimming took 0 bases from V and 1 from J; bases not matched to a gene: 3. This CDR3 has 16 residues. From germline, CDR1 is SGHTA and CDR2 FQGNSA. Combining the CDR3 with reference TRBV7-2 and TRBJ1-2 gives the whole variable domain GAGVSQSPSNKVTEKGKDVELRCDPISGHTALYWYRQSLGQGLEFLIYFQGNSAPDKSGLPSDRFSAERTGGSVSTLTIQRTQQEDSAVYLCASSLAGTGSNYGYTFGSGTRLTVV.

CDR3 in amino acids: CASSLNPSGGGNTGELFF. CDR3 nucleotides: TGTGCCAGCAGCTTAAATCCGAGCGGCGGGGGAAACACCGGGGAGCTGTTTTTT. The V and J genes are TRBV7-2 and TRBJ2-2; 7 bases agree with TRBD2. The CDR3 runs 18 residues. Germline loops: CDR1 SGHTA, CDR2 FQGNSA. Trimming at V came to 2 bases and at J to 2 bases, leaving 11 bases not matched to a gene.

In DNA form, the CDR3 reads TGTGCCAGCAGTTTACTCGACAGCTACTCACCCCTCCACTTT. Its translation: CASSLLDSYSPLHF. The J gene is TRBJ1-6, the V gene TRBV6-2 or TRBV6-3; TRBD1 is a possible D gene (5 bases). The CDR3 loop spans 14 amino acids. With 4 bases removed from V and 10 bases from J, the gap between germline ends came to 14 bases. In germline, CDR1 is MNHEY, CDR2 SVGEGT.

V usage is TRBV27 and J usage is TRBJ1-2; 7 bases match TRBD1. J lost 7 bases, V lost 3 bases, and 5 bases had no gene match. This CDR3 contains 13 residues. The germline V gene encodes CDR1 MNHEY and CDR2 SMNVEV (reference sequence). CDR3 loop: CASSFTGVRGYTF. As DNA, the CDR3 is TGTGCCAGCAGTTTTACAGGGGTACGTGGCTACACCTTC.

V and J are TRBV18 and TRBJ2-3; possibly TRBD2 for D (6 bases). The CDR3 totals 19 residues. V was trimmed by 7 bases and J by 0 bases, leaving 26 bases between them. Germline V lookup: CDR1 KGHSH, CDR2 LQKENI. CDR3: CASLTSAAGKKASTDTQYF. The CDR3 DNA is TGTGCCAGCTTGACTTCGGCGGCGGGGAAAAAAGCTAGCACAGATACGCAGTATTTT.

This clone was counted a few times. For the CDR3, the DNA is TGTGCCAGTAGTATGGCGGCGTCCACGAACACTGAAGCTTTCTTT. Its translation: CASSMAASTNTEAFF. This sequence joins TRBV19 and TRBJ1-1; D is unresolved. With 3 bases removed from V and 1 base from J, the gap between germline ends came to 12 bases. The CDR3 consists of 15 residues. Germline V gives CDR1 LNHDA, CDR2 SQIVND (reference sequence). Variable domain in full (rest from reference TRBV19 and TRBJ1-1): DGGITQSPKYLFRKEGQNVTLSCEQNLNHDAMYWYRQDPGQGLRLIYYSQIVNDFQKGDIAEGYSVSREKKESFPLTVTSAQKNPTAFYLCASSMAASTNTEAFFGQGTRLTVV.

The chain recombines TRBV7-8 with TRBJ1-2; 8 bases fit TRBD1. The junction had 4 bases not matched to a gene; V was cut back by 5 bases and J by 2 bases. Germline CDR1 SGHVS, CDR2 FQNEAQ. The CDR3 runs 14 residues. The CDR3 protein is CASSDGQGNYGYTF. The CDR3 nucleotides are TGTGCCAGCAGCGACGGACAGGGAAACTATGGCTACACCTTC.

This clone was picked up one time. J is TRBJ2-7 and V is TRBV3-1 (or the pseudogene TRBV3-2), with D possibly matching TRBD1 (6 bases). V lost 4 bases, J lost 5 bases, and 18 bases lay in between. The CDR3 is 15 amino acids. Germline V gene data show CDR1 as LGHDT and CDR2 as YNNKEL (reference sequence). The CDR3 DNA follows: TGTGCCAGCAGCCGAGAAAGGGGGTTGAGGAACGAGCAGTACTTC. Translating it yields CASSRERGLRNEQYF.